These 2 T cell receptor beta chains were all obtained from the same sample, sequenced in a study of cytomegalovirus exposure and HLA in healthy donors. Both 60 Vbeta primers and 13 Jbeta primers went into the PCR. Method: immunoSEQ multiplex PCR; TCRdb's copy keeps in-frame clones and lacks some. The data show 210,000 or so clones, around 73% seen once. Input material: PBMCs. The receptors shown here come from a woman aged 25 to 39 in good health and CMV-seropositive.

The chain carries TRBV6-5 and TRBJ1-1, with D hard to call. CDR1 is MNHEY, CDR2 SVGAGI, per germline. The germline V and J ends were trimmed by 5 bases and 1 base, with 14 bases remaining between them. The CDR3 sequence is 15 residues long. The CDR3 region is CASSQPRGGNTEAFF. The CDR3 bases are TGTGCCAGCAGTCAACCTAGAGGAGGGAACACTGAAGCTTTCTTT.

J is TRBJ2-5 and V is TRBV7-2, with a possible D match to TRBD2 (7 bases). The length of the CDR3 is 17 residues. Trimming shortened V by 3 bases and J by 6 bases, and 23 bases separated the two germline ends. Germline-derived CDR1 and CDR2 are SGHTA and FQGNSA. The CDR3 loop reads CASSLGGGGSGLKTQYF. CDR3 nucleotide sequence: TGTGCCAGCAGCTTGGGGGGCGGGGGCTCTGGCCTAAAGACCCAGTACTTC.